A single sample is the source of the 5 T cell receptor beta chains below, sequenced in a study of blood T cell repertoires in COVID-19. Some clones are missing from TCRdb's copy, which holds only in-frame ones; the method was immunoSEQ multiplex PCR. The sample consists of roughly 170,000 clones, roughly 84% of them appearing once. Input material: PBMCs or T cells enriched from blood (not recorded which). All receptors derive from a man between 60 and 75 years old who had recovered from COVID-19.

This clone was recorded only once. The gene calls are TRBV24-1 and TRBJ2-7, with 8 bases matching TRBD1. The CDR3 runs 13 residues. Germline-derived CDR1 and CDR2 are KGHDR and SFDVKD. V lost 5 bases and J lost 4; bases outside the gene matches: 3. The CDR3 region has the DNA TGTGCCACCAGTGGGACAGGGTCGTACGAGCAGTACTTC. Protein sequence: CATSGTGSYEQYF.

This clone was detected only once. This chain links TRBV5-5 with TRBJ2-5, with 7 bases lining up with TRBD2. Trimming at V came to 0 bases and at J to 7 bases, leaving 12 bases not matched to a gene. The CDR3 extends over 16 amino acids. The germline V gene encodes CDR1 SGHKS and CDR2 YYEKEE (reference sequence). CDR3 loop: CASSLDLAANEWTQYF. Written as DNA, the CDR3 is TGTGCCAGCAGCTTGGATCTAGCGGCGAACGAGTGGACCCAGTACTTC.

The chain is built from TRBV7-9 and TRBJ1-5, with TRBD1 as a possible D gene (5 bases). CDR3 size: 13 residues. Germline loops: CDR1 SEHNR, CDR2 FQNEAQ (reference sequence). V lost 3 bases and J lost 7, with 10 bases in between. The CDR3 protein is CASSFQGGQPQHF. The DNA of the CDR3 is TGTGCCAGCAGCTTTCAGGGAGGCCAGCCCCAGCATTTT. The whole variable domain, filled in from reference TRBV7-9 and TRBJ1-5, reads DTGVSQNPRHKITKRGQNVTFRCDPISEHNRLYWYRQTLGQGPEFLTYFQNEAQLEKSRLLSDRFSAERPKGSFSTLEIQRTEQGDSAMYLCASSFQGGQPQHFGDGTRLSIL.

This clone was seen a few times. The chain uses TRBV7-2 and TRBJ1-3, with 11 bases aligning to TRBD1. The CDR3 extends over 18 amino acids. J was trimmed by 2 bases and V by 1 base; bases with no gene match: 7. Germline CDR1 SGHTA, CDR2 FQGNSA. DNA for the CDR3: TGTGCCAGCAGCTTAGGTCTAGGGACAGGGGGAACTGGAAACACCATATATTTT. As protein: CASSLGLGTGGTGNTIYF.

The chain employs TRBV2 and TRBJ1-6; D not resolved. Germline V CDR1 and CDR2: SNHLY, FYNNEI. The germline V and J ends were trimmed by 6 bases and 8 bases, with 14 bases remaining between them. The CDR3 extends over 14 amino acids. CDR3 sequence (DNA): TGTGCCAGCAGCGGGGAACAGTTTCATTCACCCCTCCACTTT. The encoded protein is CASSGEQFHSPLHF.